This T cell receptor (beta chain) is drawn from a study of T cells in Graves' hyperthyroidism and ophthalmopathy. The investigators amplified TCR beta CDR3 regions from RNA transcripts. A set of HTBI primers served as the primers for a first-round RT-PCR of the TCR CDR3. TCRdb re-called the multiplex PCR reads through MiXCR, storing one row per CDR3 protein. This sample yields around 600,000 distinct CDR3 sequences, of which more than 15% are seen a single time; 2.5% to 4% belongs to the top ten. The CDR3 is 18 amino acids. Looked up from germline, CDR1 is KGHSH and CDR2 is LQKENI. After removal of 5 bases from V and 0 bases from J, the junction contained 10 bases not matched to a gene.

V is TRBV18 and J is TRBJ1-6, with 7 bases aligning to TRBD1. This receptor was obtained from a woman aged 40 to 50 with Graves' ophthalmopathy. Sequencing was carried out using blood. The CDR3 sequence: CASSTRTGGDSYNSPLHF. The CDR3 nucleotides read TGTGCCAGCTCAACACGGACAGGCGGGGACTCCTATAATTCACCCCTCCACTTT.